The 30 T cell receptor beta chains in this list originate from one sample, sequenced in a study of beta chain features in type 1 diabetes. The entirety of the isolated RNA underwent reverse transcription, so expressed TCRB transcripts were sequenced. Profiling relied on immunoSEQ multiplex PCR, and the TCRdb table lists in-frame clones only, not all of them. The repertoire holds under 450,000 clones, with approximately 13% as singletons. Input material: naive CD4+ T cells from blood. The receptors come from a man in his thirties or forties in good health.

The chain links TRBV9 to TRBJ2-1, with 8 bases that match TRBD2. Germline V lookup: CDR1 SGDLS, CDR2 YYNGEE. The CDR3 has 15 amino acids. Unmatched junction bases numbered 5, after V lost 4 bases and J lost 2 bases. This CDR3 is CASSPGTRTYNEQFF. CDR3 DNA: TGTGCCAGCAGCCCCGGGACTAGGACCTACAATGAGCAGTTCTTC.

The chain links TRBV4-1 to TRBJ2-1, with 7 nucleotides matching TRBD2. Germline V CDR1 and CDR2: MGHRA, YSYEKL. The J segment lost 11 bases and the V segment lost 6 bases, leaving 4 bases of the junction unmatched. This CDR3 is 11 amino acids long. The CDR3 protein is CASSRDYKQFF. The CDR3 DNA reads TGCGCCAGCAGTCGGGACTACAAGCAGTTCTTC.

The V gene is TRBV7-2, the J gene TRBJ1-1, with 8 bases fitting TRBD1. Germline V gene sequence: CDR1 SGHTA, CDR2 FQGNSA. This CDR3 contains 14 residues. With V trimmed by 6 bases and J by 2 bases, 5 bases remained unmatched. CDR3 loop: CASRPQGVNTEAFF. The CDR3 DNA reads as TGTGCCAGCAGGCCACAGGGGGTAAACACTGAAGCTTTCTTT.

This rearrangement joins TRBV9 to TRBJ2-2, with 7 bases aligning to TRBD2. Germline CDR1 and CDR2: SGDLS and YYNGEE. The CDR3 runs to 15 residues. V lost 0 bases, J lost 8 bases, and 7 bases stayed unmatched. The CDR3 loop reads CASSVAAGYNGELFF. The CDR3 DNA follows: TGTGCCAGCAGCGTAGCAGCGGGATATAATGGGGAGCTGTTTTTT.

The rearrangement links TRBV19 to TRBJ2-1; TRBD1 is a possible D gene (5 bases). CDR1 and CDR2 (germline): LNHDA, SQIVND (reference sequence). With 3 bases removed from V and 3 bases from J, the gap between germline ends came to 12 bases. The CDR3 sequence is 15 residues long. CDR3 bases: TGTGCCAGTAGTATCCCAGGGCCTAGCTACAATGAGCAGTTCTTC. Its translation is CASSIPGPSYNEQFF.

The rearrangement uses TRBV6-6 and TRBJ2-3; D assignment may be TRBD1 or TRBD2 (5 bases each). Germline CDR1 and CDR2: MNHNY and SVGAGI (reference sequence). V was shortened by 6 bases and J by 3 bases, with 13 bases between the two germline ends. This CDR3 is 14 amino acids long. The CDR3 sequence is CASSRGGWTDTQYF. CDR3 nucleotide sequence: TGTGCCAGCAGCCGGGGCGGGTGGACAGATACGCAGTATTTT.

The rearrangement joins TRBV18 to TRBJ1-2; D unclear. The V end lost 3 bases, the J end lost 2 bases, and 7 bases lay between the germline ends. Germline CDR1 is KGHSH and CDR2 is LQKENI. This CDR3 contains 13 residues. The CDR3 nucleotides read TGTGCCAGCTCACCGAAGGGAAACTATGGCTACACCTTC. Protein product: CASSPKGNYGYTF.

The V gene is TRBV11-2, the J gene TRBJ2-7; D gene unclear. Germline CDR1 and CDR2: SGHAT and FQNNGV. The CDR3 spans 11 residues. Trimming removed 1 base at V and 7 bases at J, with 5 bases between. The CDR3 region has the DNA TGTGCCAGCAGCTTAGCCAGAGAGCAGTACTTC. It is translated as CASSLAREQYF.

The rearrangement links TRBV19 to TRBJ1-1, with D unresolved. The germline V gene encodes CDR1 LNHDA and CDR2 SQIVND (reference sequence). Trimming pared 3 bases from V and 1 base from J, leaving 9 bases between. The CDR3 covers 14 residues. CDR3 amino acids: CASSIFRGNTEAFF. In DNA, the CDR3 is TGTGCCAGTAGTATTTTCAGAGGGAACACTGAAGCTTTCTTT.

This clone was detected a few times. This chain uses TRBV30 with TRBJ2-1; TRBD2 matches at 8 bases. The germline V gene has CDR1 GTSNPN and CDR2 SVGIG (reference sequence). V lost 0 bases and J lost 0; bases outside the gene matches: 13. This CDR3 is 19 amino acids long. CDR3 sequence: CAWSVRVAGTISSYNEQFF. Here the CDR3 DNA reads TGTGCCTGGAGTGTACGGGTAGCGGGAACGATAAGCTCCTACAATGAGCAGTTCTTC.

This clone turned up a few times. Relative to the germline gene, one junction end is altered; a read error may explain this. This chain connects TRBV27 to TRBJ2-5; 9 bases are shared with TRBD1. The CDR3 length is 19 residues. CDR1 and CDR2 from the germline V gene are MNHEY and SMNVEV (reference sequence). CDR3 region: CASRLSFLRDRENQETQYF. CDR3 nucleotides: TGTGCCAGCAGGTTATCGTTCCTTAGGGACAGGGAAAACCAAGAGACCCAGTACTTC.

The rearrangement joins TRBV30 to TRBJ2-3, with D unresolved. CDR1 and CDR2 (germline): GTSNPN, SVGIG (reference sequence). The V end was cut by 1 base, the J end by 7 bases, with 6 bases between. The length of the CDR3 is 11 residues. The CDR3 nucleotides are TGTGCCTGGAGTGACCCCCATACGCAGTATTTT. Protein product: CAWSDPHTQYF. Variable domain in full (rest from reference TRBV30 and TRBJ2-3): SQTIHQWPATLVQPVGSPLSLECTVEGTSNPNLYWYRQAAGRGLQLLFYSVGIGQISSEVPQNLSASRPQDRQFILSSKKLLLSDSGFYLCAWSDPHTQYFGPGTRLTVL.

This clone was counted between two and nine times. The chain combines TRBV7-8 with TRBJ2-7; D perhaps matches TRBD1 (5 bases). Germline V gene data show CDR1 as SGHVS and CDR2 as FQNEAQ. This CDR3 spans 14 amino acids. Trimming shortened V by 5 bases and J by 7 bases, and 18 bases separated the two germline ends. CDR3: CASSRGQNPREQYV. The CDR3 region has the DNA TGTGCCAGCAGCCGTGGACAAAACCCACGGGAGCAGTACGTC.

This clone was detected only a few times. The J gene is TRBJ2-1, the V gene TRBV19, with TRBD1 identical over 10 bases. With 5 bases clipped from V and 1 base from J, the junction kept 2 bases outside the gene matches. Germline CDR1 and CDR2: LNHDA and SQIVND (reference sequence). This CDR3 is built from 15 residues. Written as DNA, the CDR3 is TGTGCCAGTAGTTTGGACAGGGGGTCCTACAATGAGCAGTTCTTC. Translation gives CASSLDRGSYNEQFF.

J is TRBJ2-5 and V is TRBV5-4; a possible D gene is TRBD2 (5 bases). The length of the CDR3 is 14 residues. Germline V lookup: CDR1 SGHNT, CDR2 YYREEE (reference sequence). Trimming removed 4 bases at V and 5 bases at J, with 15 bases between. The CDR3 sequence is CASSATREGETQYF. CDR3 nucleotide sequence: TGTGCCAGCAGCGCGACCCGGGAAGGGGAGACCCAGTACTTC.

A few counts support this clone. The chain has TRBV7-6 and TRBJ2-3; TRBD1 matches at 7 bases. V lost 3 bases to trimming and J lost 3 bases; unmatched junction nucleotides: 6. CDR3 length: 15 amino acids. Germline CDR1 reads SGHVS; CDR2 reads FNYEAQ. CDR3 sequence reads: CASSFSTGPTDTQYF. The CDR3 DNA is TGTGCCAGCAGCTTTTCGACAGGGCCAACAGATACGCAGTATTTT.

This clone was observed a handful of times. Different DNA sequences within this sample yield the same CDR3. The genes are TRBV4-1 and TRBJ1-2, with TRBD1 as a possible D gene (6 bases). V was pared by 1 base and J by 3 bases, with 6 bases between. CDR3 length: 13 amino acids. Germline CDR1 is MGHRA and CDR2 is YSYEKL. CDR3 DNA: TGCGCCAGCAGCCAAGGGACAGACTATGGCTACACCTTC. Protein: CASSQGTDYGYTF.

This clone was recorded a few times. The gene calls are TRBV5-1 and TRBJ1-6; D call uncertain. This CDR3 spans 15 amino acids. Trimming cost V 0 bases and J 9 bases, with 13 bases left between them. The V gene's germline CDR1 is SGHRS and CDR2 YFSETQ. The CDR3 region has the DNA TGCGCCAGCAGCTTGGACGGGTCGAGAGGTTCACCCCTCCACTTT. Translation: CASSLDGSRGSPLHF. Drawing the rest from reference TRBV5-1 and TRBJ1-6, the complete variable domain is KAGVTQTPRYLIKTRGQQVTLSCSPISGHRSVSWYQQTPGQGLQFLFEYFSETQRNKGNFPGRFSGRQFSNSRSEMNVSTLELGDSALYLCASSLDGSRGSPLHFGNGTRLTVT.

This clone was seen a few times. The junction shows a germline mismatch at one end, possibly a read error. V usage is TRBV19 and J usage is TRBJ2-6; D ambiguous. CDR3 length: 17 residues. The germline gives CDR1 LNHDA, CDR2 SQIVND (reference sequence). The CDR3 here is CASSIGRQPSRANVLTF. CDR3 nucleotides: TGTGCCAGTAGTATAGGACGGCAGCCCTCTCGGGCCAACGTCCTGACTTTC.

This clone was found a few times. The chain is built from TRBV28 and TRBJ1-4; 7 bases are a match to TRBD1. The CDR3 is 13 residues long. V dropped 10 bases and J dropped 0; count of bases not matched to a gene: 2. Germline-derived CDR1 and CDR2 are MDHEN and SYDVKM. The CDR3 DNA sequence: TGTGCCACAACAGGGGCAACTAATGAAAAACTGTTTTTT. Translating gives CATTGATNEKLFF.

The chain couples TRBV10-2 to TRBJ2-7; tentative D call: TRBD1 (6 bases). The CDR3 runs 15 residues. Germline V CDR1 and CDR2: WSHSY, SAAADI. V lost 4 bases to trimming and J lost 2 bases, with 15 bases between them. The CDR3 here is CASSGTGTPTYEQYF. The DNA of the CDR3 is TGCGCCAGCAGTGGGACCGGGACACCGACCTACGAGCAGTACTTC.

CDR3 DNA sequence: TGTGCCAGCTCACTTACGGAGACCCAGTACTTC. It yields the protein CASSLTETQYF. This chain uses TRBV18 with TRBJ2-5; the D is unclear. This CDR3 has 11 residues. V was shortened by 4 bases and J by 5 bases, with 5 bases between the two germline ends. Germline assignment: CDR1 KGHSH and CDR2 LQKENI.

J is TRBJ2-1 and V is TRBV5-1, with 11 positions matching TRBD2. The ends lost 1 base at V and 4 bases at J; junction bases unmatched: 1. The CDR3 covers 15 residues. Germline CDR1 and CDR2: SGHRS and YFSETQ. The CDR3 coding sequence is TGCGCCAGCAGCTTGACTAGCGGGGGTTACAATGAGCAGTTCTTC. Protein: CASSLTSGGYNEQFF.

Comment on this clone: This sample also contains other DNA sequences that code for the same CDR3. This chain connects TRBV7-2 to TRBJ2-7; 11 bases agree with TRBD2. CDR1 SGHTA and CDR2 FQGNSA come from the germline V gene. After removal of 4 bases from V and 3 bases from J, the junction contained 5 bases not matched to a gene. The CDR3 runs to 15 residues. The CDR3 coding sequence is TGTGCCAGCAGCTCGACCGGGACTAGCGGCTACGAGCAGTACTTC. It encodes CASSSTGTSGYEQYF.

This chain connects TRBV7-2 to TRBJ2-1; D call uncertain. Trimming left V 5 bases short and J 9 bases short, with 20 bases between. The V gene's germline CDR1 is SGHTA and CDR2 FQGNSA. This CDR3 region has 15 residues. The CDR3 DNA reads TGTGCCAGCAGCACAGACGCCCTAATCGCCGGTGAGCAGTTCTTC. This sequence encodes CASSTDALIAGEQFF.

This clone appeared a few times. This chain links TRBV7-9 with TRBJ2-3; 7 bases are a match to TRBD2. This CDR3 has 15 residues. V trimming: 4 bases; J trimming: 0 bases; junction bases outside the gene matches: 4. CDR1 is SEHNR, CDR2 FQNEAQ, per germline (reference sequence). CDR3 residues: CASSSASGSTDTQYF. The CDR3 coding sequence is TGTGCCAGCAGCTCGGCTAGCGGTAGCACAGATACGCAGTATTTT.

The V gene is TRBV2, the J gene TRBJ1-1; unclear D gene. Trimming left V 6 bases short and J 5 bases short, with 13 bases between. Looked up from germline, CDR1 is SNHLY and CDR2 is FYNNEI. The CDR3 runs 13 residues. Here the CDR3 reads CASSARTATEAFF. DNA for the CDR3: TGTGCCAGCAGCGCCCGTACAGCGACTGAAGCTTTCTTT.

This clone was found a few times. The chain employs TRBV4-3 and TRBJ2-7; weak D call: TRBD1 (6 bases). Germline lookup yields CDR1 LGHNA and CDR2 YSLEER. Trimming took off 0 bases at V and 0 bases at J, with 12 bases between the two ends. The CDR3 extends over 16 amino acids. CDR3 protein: CASSQDGTRGSYEQYF. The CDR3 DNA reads TGCGCCAGCAGCCAAGACGGGACCAGGGGCTCCTACGAGCAGTACTTC.

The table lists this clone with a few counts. In nucleotides, the CDR3 is TGTGCCAGCAGCTTAGGAAGGACTAGCAGCTCCTACAATGAGCAGTTCTTC. This sequence encodes CASSLGRTSSSYNEQFF. The rearrangement links TRBV7-9 to TRBJ2-1, with 8 bases lining up with TRBD2. The germline CDR1 and CDR2 sequences are SEHNR and FQNEAQ (reference sequence). Trimming took 1 base from V and 0 from J; bases not matched to a gene: 5. The CDR3 is 17 residues long.

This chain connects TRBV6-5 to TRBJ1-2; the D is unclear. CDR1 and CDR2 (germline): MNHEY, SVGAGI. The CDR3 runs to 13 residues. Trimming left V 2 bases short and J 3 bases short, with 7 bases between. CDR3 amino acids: CASSYISDYGYTF. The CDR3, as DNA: TGTGCCAGCAGTTACATATCAGACTATGGCTACACCTTC.